The entry that follows covers one T cell receptor beta chain sequence. Some clones are missing from TCRdb's copy, which holds only in-frame ones; the method was immunoSEQ multiplex PCR. Of approximately 52,000 clones listed, around 90% are singletons. Germline V gene sequence: CDR1 LNHDA, CDR2 SQIVND (reference sequence). Trimming removed 6 bases from V and 1 base from J; junction bases left unmatched: 8. CDR3 length: 16 amino acids. The data were taken from a study of T cell changes during pregnancy in multiple sclerosis. This rearrangement joins TRBV19 to TRBJ1-5; 8 bases are a match to TRBD1. This TCR was sampled from a female donor with multiple sclerosis, enrolled in a pregnancy study. The sample here was CD4+ T cells from peripheral blood mononuclear cells, taken in the second trimester of pregnancy. The CDR3 DNA is TGTGCCAGTAGGCCCCGGACAGGGTACAGCAATCAGCCCCAGCATTTT. It encodes CASRPRTGYSNQPQHF.